The source of this TCR beta chain is a study of T-cell memory formation after mild COVID-19. Germline lookup yields CDR1 SGHTA and CDR2 FQGNSA. Trimming shortened V by 1 base and J by 0 bases, and 7 bases separated the two germline ends. This CDR3 contains 15 residues. TCRdb recomputed calls from the 5' RACE reads with MiXCR, one row per CDR3 protein. The sample lists about 140,000 distinct CDR3 sequences, approximately 6% seen once, with about 2.1% in the top ten. Input material: PBMCs or a T cell subset sorted from them (not recorded which). This clonotype originated in an adult woman who had mild COVID-19 (a few samples of this study predate the infection). Cell type and time point are not known. The chain uses TRBV7-2 and TRBJ2-4, with D perhaps being TRBD1 or TRBD2 (5 bases each). Written as DNA, the CDR3 is TGTGCCAGCAGCTTAGTGGGGACAGCCAAAAACATTCAGTACTTC. Its protein is CASSLVGTAKNIQYF.